This TCR beta chain was observed in a study of human thymus T cells. Germline loops: CDR1 SGHRS, CDR2 YFSETQ. The CDR3 totals 13 residues. Trimming removed 0 bases at V and 8 bases at J, with 11 bases between. With respect to this clone: What it recognizes is unknown.

General study results and limits: Within thymic and blood repertoires, V and J gene usage appeared to be biased. Unrelated individuals had highly overlapping thymic repertoires, as reported in related research.

Resections were taken during corrective heart surgery, and the thymus tissue came from these. Samples came from healthy Finnish infants during open corrective cardiac surgery. The protocol was immunoSEQ multiplex PCR, while the TCRdb copy is restricted to in-frame clones and leaves out a portion. Among under 95,000 clones listed, 85% to 95% were seen once. The gene calls are TRBV5-1 and TRBJ1-2; no reliable D call. This receptor was taken from a girl in the first two years of life with a congenital heart defect but otherwise immunologically healthy. Material for sequencing was thymus tissue. The CDR3 DNA follows: TGCGCCAGCAGCTTGGACCTGGAAGGCGGCTACACCTTC. This codes for CASSLDLEGGYTF.